A selection of T cell receptor beta chains follows, all from one sample in a study of T cell responses to AZD1222 COVID-19 vaccine. The assay was immunoSEQ multiplex PCR, and TCRdb's table has in-frame clones only and misses some. The repertoire holds around 100,000 clones, more than 70% seen once, with 4% to 4.5% in the top ten. This material consisted of peripheral blood, taken on day 0 of MenACWY control vaccination. The receptors shown here come from an adult in good health. Each CDR3 is given with its conserved first and last residue.

CDR3 protein: CATSDLENTEAFF; J gene: TRBJ1-1; V gene: TRBV24-1; CDR3 length: 13
CDR3 protein: CASSPPPGRTEAFF; J gene: TRBJ1-1; V gene: TRBV28; CDR3 length: 14
CDR3 protein: CASSKRVAAFF; J gene: TRBJ1-1; V gene: TRBV12-3/TRBV12-4; CDR3 length: 11
CDR3 protein: CASSDYGYTF; J gene: TRBJ1-2; V gene: TRBV28; CDR3 length: 10
CDR3 protein: CATRSSRNTEAFF; J gene: TRBJ1-1; V gene: TRBV6-5; CDR3 length: 13
CDR3 protein: CASSAGRRLLNSPLHF; J gene: TRBJ1-6; V gene: TRBV2; CDR3 length: 16
CDR3 protein: CSVVRGQGNEQFF; J gene: TRBJ2-1; V gene: TRBV29-1; CDR3 length: 13
CDR3 protein: CASSIRRDTEAFF; J gene: TRBJ1-1; V gene: TRBV19; CDR3 length: 13
CDR3 protein: CASSPGIGNTEAFF; J gene: TRBJ1-1; V gene: TRBV18; CDR3 length: 14
CDR3 protein: CASSLASTNEKLFF; J gene: TRBJ1-4; V gene: TRBV27; CDR3 length: 14
CDR3 protein: CASSLEQGFGSPLHF; J gene: TRBJ1-6; V gene: TRBV28; CDR3 length: 15
CDR3 protein: CASSRDRGRRQPQHF; J gene: TRBJ1-5; V gene: TRBV6-2/TRBV6-3; CDR3 length: 15
CDR3 protein: CASSLSRRSNQPQHF; J gene: TRBJ1-5; V gene: TRBV6-2/TRBV6-3; CDR3 length: 15
CDR3 protein: CASSWGSQPQHF; J gene: TRBJ1-5; V gene: TRBV28; CDR3 length: 12
CDR3 protein: CASTANSGQGETQYF; J gene: TRBJ2-5; V gene: TRBV6-5; CDR3 length: 15
CDR3 protein: CASSLVSGTGDTQYF; J gene: TRBJ2-3; V gene: TRBV7-2; CDR3 length: 15
CDR3 protein: CASSGQGTSGANVLTF; J gene: TRBJ2-6; V gene: TRBV28; CDR3 length: 16
CDR3 protein: CASSLNGLPRYTF; J gene: TRBJ1-2; V gene: TRBV27; CDR3 length: 13
CDR3 protein: CASSLAGRNTEAFF; J gene: TRBJ1-1; V gene: TRBV7-9; CDR3 length: 14
CDR3 protein: CASSQGLAGGYNEQFF; J gene: TRBJ2-1; V gene: TRBV4-1; CDR3 length: 16
CDR3 protein: CASSSGADGYSGNTIYF; J gene: TRBJ1-3; V gene: TRBV28; CDR3 length: 17
CDR3 protein: CASSRGQGANTEAFF; J gene: TRBJ1-1; V gene: TRBV11-3; CDR3 length: 15
CDR3 protein: CASSLGYGYTF; J gene: TRBJ1-2; V gene: TRBV23-1; CDR3 length: 11
CDR3 protein: CACPGTVYGYTF; J gene: TRBJ1-2; V gene: TRBV30; CDR3 length: 12
CDR3 protein: CASSELGFQNTGELFF; J gene: TRBJ2-2; V gene: TRBV2; CDR3 length: 16
CDR3 protein: CSVLTSGVTDTQYF; J gene: TRBJ2-3; V gene: TRBV29-1; CDR3 length: 14
CDR3 protein: CASSEQGTAYEQYF; J gene: TRBJ2-7; V gene: TRBV2; CDR3 length: 14
CDR3 protein: CASSLIHKGTNEKLFF; J gene: TRBJ1-4; V gene: TRBV27; CDR3 length: 16
CDR3 protein: CASSWGGPVNEQFF; J gene: TRBJ2-1; V gene: TRBV19; CDR3 length: 14
CDR3 protein: CASIRPGNTGELFF; J gene: TRBJ2-2; V gene: TRBV6-5; CDR3 length: 14
CDR3 protein: CASRADRGLSYEQYF; J gene: TRBJ2-7; V gene: TRBV2; CDR3 length: 15
CDR3 protein: CASSPRGGAQSEAFF; J gene: TRBJ1-1; V gene: TRBV18; CDR3 length: 15
CDR3 protein: CASSFSKNTEAFF; J gene: TRBJ1-1; V gene: TRBV5-8; CDR3 length: 13